The TCR beta chain described here comes from a study of control samples from healthy donors and cancer patients. This clone was seen only once. Using immunoSEQ multiplex PCR, the repertoire was profiled, and TCRdb retains in-frame clones only, with some absent. The sample gives 120,000 to 150,000 clones, 90% to 95% of which show up once; roughly 6.2% is in the top ten. The sequenced sample consisted of blood. This sequence originates from a man aged 18 to 29 in good health.

The DNA for the CDR3 is TGTGCCAGTAGTGCTTACAGGGACACTGAAGCTTTCTTT. It codes for CASSAYRDTEAFF. The gene calls are TRBV19 and TRBJ1-1; possible D gene TRBD1, 6 bases. This CDR3 is 13 amino acids long. Deletions cut 5 bases from V and 3 bases from J, with 10 bases between. Germline lookup yields CDR1 LNHDA and CDR2 SQIVND (reference sequence).